This T cell receptor (beta chain) was sequenced for a study of beta chain features in type 1 diabetes. The CDR3 runs to 12 residues. Trimming took 2 bases from V and 7 from J; bases not matched to a gene: 1. The germline V gene encodes CDR1 SGHDN and CDR2 FVKESK. Reverse transcription of all isolated RNA meant that expressed TCRB transcripts were sequenced. Some clones are missing from TCRdb's copy, which holds only in-frame ones; the method was immunoSEQ multiplex PCR. The data contain over 150,000 clones, 7.8% of them singletons. The table lists this clone with a few counts. Its antigen is not identified. Study-wide results and limits: Moderate but significant shortening of TCRB CDR3s was recorded in all four CD4+ subsets from Type 1 diabetes patients.

The V and J genes are TRBV14 and TRBJ1-1, with TRBD1 identical over 7 bases. Sequenced material: central memory CD4+ T cells from blood. The TCR comes from a woman in her thirties or forties with type 1 diabetes. The CDR3: CASSQWTGEAFF. The DNA of the CDR3 is TGTGCCAGCAGCCAATGGACAGGTGAAGCTTTCTTT.